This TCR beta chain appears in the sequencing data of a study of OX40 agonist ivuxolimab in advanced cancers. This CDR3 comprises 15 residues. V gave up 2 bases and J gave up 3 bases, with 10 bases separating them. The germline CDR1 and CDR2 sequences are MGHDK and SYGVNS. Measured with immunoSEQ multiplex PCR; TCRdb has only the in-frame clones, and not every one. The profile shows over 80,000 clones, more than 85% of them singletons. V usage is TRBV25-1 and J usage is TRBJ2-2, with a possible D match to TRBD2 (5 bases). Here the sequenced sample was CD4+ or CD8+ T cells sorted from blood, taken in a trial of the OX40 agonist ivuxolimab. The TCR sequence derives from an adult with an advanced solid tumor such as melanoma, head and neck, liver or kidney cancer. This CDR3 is CASSERAGDTGELFF. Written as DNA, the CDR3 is TGTGCCAGCAGTGAACGGGCGGGCGACACCGGGGAGCTGTTTTTT.